These T cell receptor beta chains were read from a single sample in a study of blood T cells in healthy people across ages. TCRdb reprocessed the 5' RACE reads via MiXCR and lists one record per CDR3 protein. Among about 1.1 million distinct CDR3 sequences, 35% to 40% were seen once, and the ten largest hold 13%. Sequencing input: blood. All receptors come from a man younger than 30 in good health. The conserved cysteine and the conserved F or W are not part of the CDR3 here. Only part of the rows carry a size: once, few, many, or a class if the clone is expanded.

J: TRBJ1-6
size: NA
V: TRBV6-2/TRBV6-3
CDR3: ASSLDTTGVKNNSPLH

J: TRBJ2-2
size: few
V: TRBV6-1
CDR3: ASSELGPGELF

J: TRBJ2-3
size: NA
V: TRBV19
CDR3: ASSIAGALDTQY

J: TRBJ2-1
size: many
V: TRBV10-3
CDR3: AISEGTAAYNEQF

J: TRBJ2-2
size: NA
V: TRBV6-2/TRBV6-3
CDR3: ASRGQGALGGELF

J: TRBJ2-6
size: NA
V: TRBV30
CDR3: AWNRENSGANVLT

J: TRBJ2-2
size: NA
V: TRBV19
CDR3: ASSSGTGLTGELF

J: TRBJ2-1
size: many
V: TRBV28
CDR3: ASSSNEQF

J: TRBJ2-5
size: NA
V: TRBV18
CDR3: ASSPEIRTSLETQY

J: NA
size: NA
V: TRBV10-3
CDR3: AVSEPQGRSQETQY

J: TRBJ1-2
size: NA
V: TRBV18
CDR3: ASSSQGPFNYGYT

J: TRBJ1-1
size: once
V: TRBV7-9
CDR3: ASSADSRSWEGQGAAF

J: TRBJ1-4
size: few
V: TRBV6-6
CDR3: ASSPWGNEKLF

J: TRBJ2-5
size: NA
V: TRBV7-2
CDR3: ASSLAFGTGDSEQY

J: TRBJ2-5
size: NA
V: TRBV27
CDR3: ASSPRAPPREQY

J: TRBJ1-5
size: NA
V: TRBV20-1
CDR3: SAEPGQGPDQPQH

J: TRBJ2-5
size: few
V: TRBV10-3
CDR3: ATLNREETQY

J: TRBJ1-1
size: NA
V: TRBV4-1
CDR3: ASSQARLGMNTEAF

J: TRBJ1-1
size: NA
V: TRBV6-6
CDR3: ANSYATTEAF

J: TRBJ1-2
size: few
V: TRBV4-1
CDR3: ASSHATGAAGYT

J: TRBJ2-7
size: NA
V: TRBV12-3/TRBV12-4
CDR3: ASSPRRTGSYEQY

J: TRBJ2-7
size: few
V: TRBV13
CDR3: ASSLGGHEQY

J: TRBJ1-1
size: NA
V: TRBV6-2/TRBV6-3
CDR3: ASSYSGRGRVTEAF

J: TRBJ2-6
size: few
V: TRBV6-2/TRBV6-3
CDR3: ASRDTSGANVLT

J: TRBJ2-1
size: NA
V: TRBV27
CDR3: ASSLSLQSSYNEQF

J: TRBJ2-5
size: few
V: TRBV29-1
CDR3: SVGFRGNQETQY

J: TRBJ2-2
size: NA
V: TRBV27
CDR3: ASSDRLNTGELF

J: TRBJ2-3
size: NA
V: TRBV20-1
CDR3: SARGRTPGGDTQY

J: NA
size: NA
V: TRBV7-8
CDR3: ASSVVGNPYEQY

J: TRBJ2-1
size: NA
V: TRBV6-2/TRBV6-3
CDR3: ASRWTGTAFNEQF

J: TRBJ1-1
size: once
V: TRBV6-6
CDR3: AFSGQPNTEAF

J: TRBJ1-4
size: NA
V: TRBV2
CDR3: ASSEAPGQGNEKLF

J: TRBJ1-2
size: NA
V: TRBV28
CDR3: ASSLTGGGGYT

J: TRBJ2-5
size: NA
V: TRBV3-1
CDR3: ASNQVGQETQY

J: TRBJ2-1
size: NA
V: TRBV27
CDR3: ASMGLARNEQF

J: TRBJ1-2
size: few
V: TRBV5-1
CDR3: ASSWEAGTDGYT

J: TRBJ2-7
size: NA
V: TRBV3-1
CDR3: ASSKGQEYYEQY

J: TRBJ2-6
size: NA
V: TRBV14
CDR3: ASSQVPGASGANVLT

J: TRBJ2-4
size: few
V: TRBV11-2
CDR3: ASSLQGGGNIQY

J: TRBJ2-1
size: NA
V: TRBV4-1
CDR3: ASNQEVRGAGDDEQF

J: TRBJ1-2
size: NA
V: TRBV12-3/TRBV12-4
CDR3: ASSLIAPRMDYGYT

J: TRBJ2-2
size: NA
V: TRBV27
CDR3: ATARSDTANTGELF

J: TRBJ2-3
size: NA
V: TRBV19
CDR3: ASKGAGDTQY

J: TRBJ1-5
size: NA
V: TRBV3-1
CDR3: ASSQAHGSNQPQH

J: TRBJ1-2
size: few
V: TRBV4-1
CDR3: ASSQGLRQSNYGYT

J: TRBJ1-3
size: NA
V: TRBV4-1
CDR3: ASSHPGQGTLRNTIY

J: TRBJ2-3
size: few
V: TRBV20-1
CDR3: SARDDRLAATDTQY

J: TRBJ1-6
size: NA
V: TRBV7-2
CDR3: ASSFLQGRNSPLH

J: TRBJ1-6
size: NA
V: TRBV5-1
CDR3: ASSLAGQGQTYNSPLH

J: TRBJ2-5
size: NA
V: TRBV5-1
CDR3: ASSSGTGVETQY

J: TRBJ2-7
size: NA
V: TRBV5-1
CDR3: ASSLGPVKDEQY

J: TRBJ1-2
size: few
V: TRBV28
CDR3: ASSMDRGTPNYGYT

J: TRBJ1-5
size: NA
V: TRBV20-1
CDR3: SARDYLGTVSNQPQH

J: TRBJ1-4
size: NA
V: TRBV7-2
CDR3: ASSPFAGGNEKLF

J: TRBJ2-3
size: NA
V: TRBV20-1
CDR3: SARERVRAGHLRGDTQY

J: TRBJ1-5
size: few
V: TRBV25-1
CDR3: ASSPYGTTVPQH

J: TRBJ2-3
size: NA
V: TRBV18
CDR3: ASSPDYASTDTQY